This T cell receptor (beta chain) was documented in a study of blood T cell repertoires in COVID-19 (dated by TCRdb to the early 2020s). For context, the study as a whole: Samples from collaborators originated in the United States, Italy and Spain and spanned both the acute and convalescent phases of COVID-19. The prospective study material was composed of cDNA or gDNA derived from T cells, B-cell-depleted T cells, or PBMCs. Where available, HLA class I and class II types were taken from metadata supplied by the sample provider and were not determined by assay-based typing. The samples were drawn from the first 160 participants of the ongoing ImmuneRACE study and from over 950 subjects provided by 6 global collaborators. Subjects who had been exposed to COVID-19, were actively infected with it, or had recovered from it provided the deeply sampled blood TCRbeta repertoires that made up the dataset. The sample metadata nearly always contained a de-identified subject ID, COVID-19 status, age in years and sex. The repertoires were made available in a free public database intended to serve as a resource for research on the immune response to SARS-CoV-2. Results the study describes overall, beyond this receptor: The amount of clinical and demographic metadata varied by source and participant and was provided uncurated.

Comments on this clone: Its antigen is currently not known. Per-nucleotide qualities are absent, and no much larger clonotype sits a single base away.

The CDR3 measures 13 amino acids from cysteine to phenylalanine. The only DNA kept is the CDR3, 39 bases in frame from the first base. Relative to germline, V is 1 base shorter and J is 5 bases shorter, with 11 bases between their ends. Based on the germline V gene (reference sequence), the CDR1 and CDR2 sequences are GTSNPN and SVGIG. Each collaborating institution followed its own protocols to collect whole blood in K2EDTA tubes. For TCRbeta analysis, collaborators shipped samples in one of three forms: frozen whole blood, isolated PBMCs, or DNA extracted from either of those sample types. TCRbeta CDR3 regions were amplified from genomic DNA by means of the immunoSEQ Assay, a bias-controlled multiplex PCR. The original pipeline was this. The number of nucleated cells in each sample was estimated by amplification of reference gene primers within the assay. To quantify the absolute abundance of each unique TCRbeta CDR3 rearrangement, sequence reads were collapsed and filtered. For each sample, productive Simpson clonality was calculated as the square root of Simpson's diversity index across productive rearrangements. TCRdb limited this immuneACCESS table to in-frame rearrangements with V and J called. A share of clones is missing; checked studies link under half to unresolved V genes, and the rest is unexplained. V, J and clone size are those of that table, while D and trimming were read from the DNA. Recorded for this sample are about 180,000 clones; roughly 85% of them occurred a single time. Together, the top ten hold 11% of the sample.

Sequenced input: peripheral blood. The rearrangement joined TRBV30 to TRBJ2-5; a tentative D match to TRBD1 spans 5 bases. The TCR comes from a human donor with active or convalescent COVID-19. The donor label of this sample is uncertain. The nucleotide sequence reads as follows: TGTGCCTGGAGTGGACAGTTGGGGGAGACCCAGTACTTC. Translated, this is CAWSGQLGETQYF.